The rows below give T cell receptor beta chains drawn from one sample of a study of persistence of HIV-infected CD4 T cells. Profiled with immunoSEQ multiplex PCR; TCRdb holds only in-frame clones, not every one. Found here are fewer than 15,000 clones, around 66% of them singletons; the top ten hold 6.9%. The antigens these receptors bind are not known. The source material was CD4+ T cells sorted from PBMCs after roughly 17-hour stimulation, sampled from a patient who received antiretroviral therapy. The source is an adult man with HIV who was CMV-seropositive. Both conserved end residues are part of each CDR3. A D gene is named only where the DNA matches it firmly. Clone size appears in some rows only: once, few, many, or a class for an expanded clone.

>TRBD2|.|TRBJ2-1|TRBV14
TGTGCCAGCAGCCTAAAGCGGGGCCCGAGGGCATATGAGCAGTTCTTC
CASSLKRGPRAYEQFF
>.|.|TRBJ2-4|TRBV6-6
TGTGCCAGCAGACGACGTAGGGTCGATCCACATCTAGCCAAAAACATTCAGTACTTC
CASRRRRVDPHLAKNIQYF
>.|few|TRBJ1-1|TRBV19
TGTGCCAGTAGTATAGACAGCTCGTTGGGGACTGAAGCTTTCTTT
CASSIDSSLGTEAFF
>.|.|TRBJ2-7|TRBV6-1
TGTGCCAGCAGTGAAGCCTACGAGCAGTACTTC
CASSEAYEQYF
>.|.|TRBJ2-7|TRBV6-5
TGTGCCAGCAGTTACGTCGGGGGTATCAACGAGCAGTACTTC
CASSYVGGINEQYF
>.|.|TRBJ2-7|TRBV14
TGTGCCAGCAGCCAAGTAAGGGCCAGTCTGAGGTACGAGCAGTACTTC
CASSQVRASLRYEQYF
>.|.|TRBJ2-2|TRBV30
TGTGCCTGGAGTGTACTTGGCGGGACGGACACCGGGGAGCTGTTTTTT
CAWSVLGGTDTGELFF
>.|.|TRBJ2-4|TRBV19
TGTGCCAGCTCAGACCACAGGGGACTAGCCAAAAACATTCAGTACTTC
CASSDHRGLAKNIQYF
>TRBD1|.|TRBJ1-2|TRBV6-1
TGTGCCAGCAGTGCAATAACAGGGGGCGCTGGCTATGGCTACACCTTC
CASSAITGGAGYGYTF
>.|few|TRBJ1-3|TRBV3-1/TRBV3-2
TGTGCCAGCAGCCCGACCCGTTTACATTCGAGCTCTGGAAACACCATATATTTT
CASSPTRLHSSSGNTIYF
>.|.|TRBJ2-1|TRBV18
TGTGCCAGCTCACGGTGGGGGGCTAGCTCCTACAATGAGCAGTTCTTC
CASSRWGASSYNEQFF
>.|.|TRBJ1-6|TRBV9
TGTGCCAGCAGCGTAGAGTCGGGTTCACCCCTCCACTTT
CASSVESGSPLHF
>TRBD1|.|TRBJ1-1|TRBV6-5
TGTGCCAGCAGTTACTCGAAGACGGGACAGACTACTGAAGCTTTCTTT
CASSYSKTGQTTEAFF
>TRBD1|.|TRBJ2-1|TRBV7-8
TGTGCCAGCAGCCTGGACAGGGGCGCCCCCTCCAATGAGCAGTTCTTC
CASSLDRGAPSNEQFF
>.|.|TRBJ2-2|TRBV21-1
TGTGCCAGCAGCAGCCAGCGACAGGGCCCGAACACCGGGGAGCTGTTTTTT
CASSSQRQGPNTGELFF